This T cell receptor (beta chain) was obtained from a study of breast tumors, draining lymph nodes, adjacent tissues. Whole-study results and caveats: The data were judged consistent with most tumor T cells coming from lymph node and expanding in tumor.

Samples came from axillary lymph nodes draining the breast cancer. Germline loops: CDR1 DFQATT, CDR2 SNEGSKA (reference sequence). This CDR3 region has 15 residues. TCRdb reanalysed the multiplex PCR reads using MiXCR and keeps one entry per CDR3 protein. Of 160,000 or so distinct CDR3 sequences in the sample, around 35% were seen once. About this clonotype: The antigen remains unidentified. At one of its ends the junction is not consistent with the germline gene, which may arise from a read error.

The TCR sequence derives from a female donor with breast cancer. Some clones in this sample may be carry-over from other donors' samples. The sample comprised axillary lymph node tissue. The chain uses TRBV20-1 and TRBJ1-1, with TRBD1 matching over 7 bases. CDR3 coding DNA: TGCAGTGCTAGACCTTACAGGGGTGCGAACACTGGAGCTTTCTTT. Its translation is CSARPYRGANTGAFF.